This T cell receptor (beta chain) was sequenced in a study of control samples from healthy donors and cancer patients. V shed 6 bases and J shed 5 bases, with 11 bases lying between them. Looked up from germline, CDR1 is LNHDA and CDR2 is SQIVND (reference sequence). There are 14 residues in the CDR3. On this clone: Other DNA sequences in this specimen translate into the identical CDR3.

Assay used: immunoSEQ multiplex PCR; TCRdb lists only in-frame clones, some missing. The sample consists of 100,000 to 150,000 clones, around 86% of them appearing once. V and J are TRBV19 and TRBJ2-6; D gene ambiguous. The sequencing sample was made of blood. This receptor was taken from a man aged 35-49 years in good health. CDR3 sequence reads: CASSYAAWANVLTF. The CDR3 DNA reads TGTGCCAGTAGCTACGCAGCCTGGGCCAACGTCCTGACTTTC.